One and the same sample provided the 16 T cell receptor beta chains below, sequenced in a study of T-cell reconstitution after alpha-beta-depleted transplantation in children. Unique molecular identifiers were incorporated when the TCRbeta library was constructed. MiXCR, run by TCRdb on the PCR reads, gives a single entry per CDR3 protein. The data show under 350,000 distinct CDR3 sequences, with approximately 9.8% seen just once and around 10% held by the top ten. Source: PBMCs from the stem cell graft donor, taken from the stem cell graft. These receptors were collected from a human donor who donated a stem cell graft to a child with SCID.

The V gene is TRBV18, the J gene TRBJ1-1; D gene unclear. V was pared by 1 base and J by 1 base, with 7 bases between. Germline CDR1 and CDR2: KGHSH and LQKENI. The CDR3 spans 14 residues. The CDR3 protein is CASSPQAANTEAFF. Here the CDR3 DNA reads TGTGCCAGCTCACCACAGGCAGCGAACACTGAAGCTTTCTTT.

This clonotype showed up just a few times. The chain couples TRBV12-3 or TRBV12-4 to TRBJ1-6; D may be TRBD1 (5 bases). With 5 bases removed from V and 8 bases from J, the gap between germline ends came to 10 bases. The CDR3 consists of 13 residues. The CDR3 nucleotides are TGTGCCAGCAGTGACGTGGGGCATTCACCCCTCCACTTT. Protein product: CASSDVGHSPLHF.

There are many counts of this clonotype. V gene TRBV12-3 or TRBV12-4 combines with J gene TRBJ2-3; the D is unclear. The CDR3 runs 14 residues. V lost 3 bases and J lost 2, with 9 bases in between. The CDR3, as DNA: TGTGCCAGCAGTTTGGACCTTACCACAGATACGCAGTATTTT. It translates to CASSLDLTTDTQYF.

This clonotype has more than one count but fewer than ten. This chain uses TRBV6-2 or TRBV6-3 with TRBJ2-5; D gene ambiguous. The V end lost 3 bases, the J end lost 7 bases, and 9 bases lay between the germline ends. Per the germline V gene, CDR1 is MNHEY and CDR2 is SVGEGT. The CDR3 is 12 residues long. The CDR3 loop is CASSYWSTTQYF. The DNA of the CDR3 is TGTGCCAGCAGTTATTGGTCTACGACCCAGTACTTC.

In its sample, this clonotype was seen a few times. The CDR3, as DNA: TGCGCCAGCAGCCTGGGACAGGGGGCGTCCGGGGAGCTGTTTTTT. The encoded protein is CASSLGQGASGELFF. This rearrangement joins TRBV5-1 to TRBJ2-2; 12 bases are a match to TRBD1. The CDR3 extends over 15 amino acids. J gave up 6 bases and V 4 bases, and 4 bases lay outside the gene matches. Germline values: CDR1 SGHRS, CDR2 YFSETQ.

The chain combines TRBV6-5 with TRBJ2-1; D ambiguous. The CDR3 length is 14 residues. The germline V and J ends were trimmed by 6 bases and 0 bases, with 9 bases remaining between them. Germline CDR1 is MNHEY and CDR2 is SVGAGI. In nucleotides, the CDR3 is TGTGCCAGCAGGGACCCGAGCTCCTACAATGAGCAGTTCTTC. Amino acid sequence: CASRDPSSYNEQFF.

This sequence joins TRBV12-5 and TRBJ2-3, with D tentatively TRBD1 (6 bases). Germline V gene data show CDR1 as LGHNT and CDR2 as FRNRAP. This CDR3 has 14 amino acids. V gave up 7 bases and J gave up 5 bases, with 16 bases separating them. CDR3 bases: TGTGCTAGTGCCGAACAGGGCGGTCGAGATACGCAGTATTTT. Protein: CASAEQGGRDTQYF.

This clonotype has ten or more counts. The chain joins TRBV9 to TRBJ1-2; TRBD1 matches 10 bases. J gave up 5 bases and V 0 bases, and 4 bases lay outside the gene matches. This CDR3 has 15 amino acids. Looked up from germline, CDR1 is SGDLS and CDR2 is YYNGEE. In DNA, the CDR3 is TGTGCCAGCAGCGTAGATCAGGACAGGGGGTATGGCTACACCTTC. This sequence encodes CASSVDQDRGYGYTF. The whole variable domain, filled in from reference TRBV9 and TRBJ1-2, reads DSGVTQTPKHLITATGQRVTLRCSPRSGDLSVYWYQQSLDQGLQFLIQYYNGEERAKGNILERFSAQQFPDLHSELNLSSLELGDSALYFCASSVDQDRGYGYTFGSGTRLTVV.

In its sample, this clonotype was seen many times. The J gene is TRBJ2-3, the V gene TRBV5-1; D is uncertain. The CDR3 loop spans 13 amino acids. Trimming removed 7 bases at V and 4 bases at J, with 13 bases between. CDR1 is SGHRS and CDR2 is YFSETQ in the germline V gene. CDR3 region: CASGAIPADTQYF. The CDR3 bases are TGCGCCAGCGGCGCTATACCGGCAGATACGCAGTATTTT. The whole variable domain, filled in from reference TRBV5-1 and TRBJ2-3, reads KAGVTQTPRYLIKTRGQQVTLSCSPISGHRSVSWYQQTPGQGLQFLFEYFSETQRNKGNFPGRFSGRQFSNSRSEMNVSTLELGDSALYLCASGAIPADTQYFGPGTRLTVL.

This clonotype came up many times. This rearrangement joins TRBV12-3 or TRBV12-4 to TRBJ2-1, with D possibly TRBD2 on 5 matching bases. This CDR3 contains 13 residues. V gave up 7 bases and J gave up 6 bases, with 13 bases separating them. CDR3 loop: CASTPTGVNEQFF. The DNA of the CDR3 is TGTGCCAGCACCCCGACCGGGGTCAATGAGCAGTTCTTC.

About this clonotype: At one end, the junction sequence differs from germline, possibly due to a read error. V is TRBV2 and J is TRBJ2-1; 13 bases map to TRBD2. The germline CDR1 and CDR2 sequences are SNHLY and FYNNEI. The CDR3 totals 17 residues. This CDR3 is CASSTARTSGGPLISEF. The CDR3 coding sequence is TGTGCCAGCAGCACGGCCAGGACTAGCGGGGGCCCCCTCATAAGTGAATTC.

This clonotype has at least ten counts. V and J are TRBV10-3 and TRBJ2-1; TRBD1 matches 10 bases. J gave up 7 bases and V 6 bases, and 0 bases lay outside the gene matches. This CDR3 is built from 12 residues. Germline V gene sequence: CDR1 ENHRY, CDR2 SYGVKD. The CDR3 DNA reads TGTGCCATCAGGGACAGGGGGAATGAGCAGTTCTTC. Translation: CAIRDRGNEQFF.

The V call is TRBV4-1, the J call TRBJ1-2, with D perhaps TRBD1 (5 bases). Trimming removed 0 bases at V and 3 bases at J, with 8 bases between. The CDR3 sequence is 14 residues long. CDR1 MGHRA and CDR2 YSYEKL come from the germline V gene. CDR3 sequence reads: CASSQEGDDYGYTF. CDR3 DNA: TGCGCCAGCAGCCAAGAGGGGGACGACTATGGCTACACCTTC.

This clonotype has more than one count but fewer than ten. The J gene is TRBJ1-2, the V gene TRBV5-1, with D unclear. CDR3 size: 14 residues. The germline V gene encodes CDR1 SGHRS and CDR2 YFSETQ. The germline V and J ends were trimmed by 5 bases and 4 bases, with 15 bases remaining between them. Here the CDR3 reads CASRPNTASYGYTF. CDR3 coding DNA: TGCGCCAGCAGACCTAATACAGCGAGCTATGGCTACACCTTC.

The J gene is TRBJ1-5, the V gene TRBV5-1, with 7 bases lining up with TRBD1. The CDR3 runs to 15 residues. Unmatched junction bases numbered 8, after V lost 5 bases and J lost 3 bases. Germline V gene lookup returns CDR1 SGHRS and CDR2 YFSETQ. Written as DNA, the CDR3 is TGCGCCAGCAGGTCCGGGACAGATCACAATCAGCCCCAGCATTTT. Translated: CASRSGTDHNQPQHF.

This clonotype has a count of ten or more. The chain links TRBV6-4 to TRBJ2-3, with 7 positions matching TRBD2. Trimming at V came to 2 bases and at J to 2 bases, leaving 1 base not matched to a gene. Germline V gene lookup returns CDR1 MRHNA and CDR2 SNTAGT. CDR3 length: 14 residues. For the CDR3, the DNA is TGTGCCAGCAGTGACGGGGGGGACACAGATACGCAGTATTTT. Translated, it gives CASSDGGDTDTQYF.